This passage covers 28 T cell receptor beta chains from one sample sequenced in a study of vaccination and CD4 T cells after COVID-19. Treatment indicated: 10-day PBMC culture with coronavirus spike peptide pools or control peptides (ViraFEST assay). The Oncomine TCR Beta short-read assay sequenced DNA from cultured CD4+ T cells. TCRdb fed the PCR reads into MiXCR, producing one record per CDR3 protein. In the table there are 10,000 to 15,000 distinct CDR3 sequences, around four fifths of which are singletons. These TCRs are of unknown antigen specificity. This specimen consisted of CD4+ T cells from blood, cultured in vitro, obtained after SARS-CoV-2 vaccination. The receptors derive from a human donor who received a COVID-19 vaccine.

The DNA for the CDR3 is TGTGCCAGCAGTCTACAGGGGATCGTGAACACTGAAGCTTTCTTT. Its translation is CASSLQGIVNTEAFF. V gene TRBV25-1 combines with J gene TRBJ1-1; 7 positions agree with TRBD1. The CDR3 has 15 residues. The J segment lost 0 bases and the V segment lost 5 bases, leaving 6 bases of the junction unmatched. Per germline, CDR1 MGHDK and CDR2 SYGVNS.

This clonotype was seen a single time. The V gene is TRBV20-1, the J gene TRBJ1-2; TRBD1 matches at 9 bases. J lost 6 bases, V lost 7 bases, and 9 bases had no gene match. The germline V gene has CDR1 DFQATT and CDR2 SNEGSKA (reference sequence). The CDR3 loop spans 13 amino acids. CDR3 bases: TGCAGTGTCGTAGGACAGGGGCAGGATGGCTACACCTTC. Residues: CSVVGQGQDGYTF.

CDR3 sequence (DNA): TGTGCCAGCAGCTTGGACAGGGGCGGGGGCTACACCTTC. Its protein product is CASSLDRGGGYTF. The V gene is TRBV7-9, the J gene TRBJ1-2; 9 bases agree with TRBD1. CDR3 size: 13 residues. After removal of 3 bases from V and 8 bases from J, the junction contained 4 bases not matched to a gene. Germline V gives CDR1 SEHNR, CDR2 FQNEAQ (reference sequence).

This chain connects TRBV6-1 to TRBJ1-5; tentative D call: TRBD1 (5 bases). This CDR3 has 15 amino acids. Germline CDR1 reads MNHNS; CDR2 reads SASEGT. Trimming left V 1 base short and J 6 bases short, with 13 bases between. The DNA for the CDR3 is TGTGCCAGCAGTGAAGTGGGGGAGATTGGTCAGCCCCAGCATTTT. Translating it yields CASSEVGEIGQPQHF.

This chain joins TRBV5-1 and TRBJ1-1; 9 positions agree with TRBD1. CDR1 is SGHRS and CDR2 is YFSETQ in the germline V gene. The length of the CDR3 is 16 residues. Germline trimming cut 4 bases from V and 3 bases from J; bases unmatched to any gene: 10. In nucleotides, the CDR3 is TGCGCCAGCAGCCCCCGGGACAGGGTAATTTACACTGAAGCTTTCTTT. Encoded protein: CASSPRDRVIYTEAFF.

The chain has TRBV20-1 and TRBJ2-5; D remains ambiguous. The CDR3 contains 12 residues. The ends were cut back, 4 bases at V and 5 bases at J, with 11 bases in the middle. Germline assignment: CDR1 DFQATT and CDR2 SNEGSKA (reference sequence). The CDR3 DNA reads TGCAGTGCTATGGCCCTGTCGGAGACCCAGTACTTC. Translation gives CSAMALSETQYF.

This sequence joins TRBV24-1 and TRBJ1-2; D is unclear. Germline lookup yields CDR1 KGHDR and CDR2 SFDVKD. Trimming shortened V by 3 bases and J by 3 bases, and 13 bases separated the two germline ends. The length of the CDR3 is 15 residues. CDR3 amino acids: CATSDPRGNHYGYTF. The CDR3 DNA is TGTGCCACCAGTGATCCCCGTGGCAACCACTATGGCTACACCTTC.

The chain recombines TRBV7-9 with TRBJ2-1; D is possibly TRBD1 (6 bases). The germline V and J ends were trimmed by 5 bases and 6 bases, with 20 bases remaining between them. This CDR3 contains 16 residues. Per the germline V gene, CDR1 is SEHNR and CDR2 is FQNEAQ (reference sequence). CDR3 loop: CASSPPGTQVGNEQFF. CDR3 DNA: TGTGCCAGCAGCCCGCCCGGGACACAGGTCGGCAATGAGCAGTTCTTC.

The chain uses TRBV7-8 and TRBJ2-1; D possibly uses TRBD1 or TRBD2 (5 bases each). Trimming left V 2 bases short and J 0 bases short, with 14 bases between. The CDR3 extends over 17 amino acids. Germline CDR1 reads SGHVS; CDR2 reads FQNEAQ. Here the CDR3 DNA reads TGTGCCAGCAGCTTAACCGGGACCAGAAGCTCCTACAATGAGCAGTTCTTC. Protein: CASSLTGTRSSYNEQFF.

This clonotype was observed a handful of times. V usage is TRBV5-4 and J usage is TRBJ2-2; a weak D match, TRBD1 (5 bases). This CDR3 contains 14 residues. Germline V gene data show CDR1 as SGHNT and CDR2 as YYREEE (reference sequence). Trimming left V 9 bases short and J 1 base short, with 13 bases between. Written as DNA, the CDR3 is TGTGCCACTACAGGTAGAAAGAACACCGGGGAGCTGTTTTTT. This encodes CATTGRKNTGELFF.

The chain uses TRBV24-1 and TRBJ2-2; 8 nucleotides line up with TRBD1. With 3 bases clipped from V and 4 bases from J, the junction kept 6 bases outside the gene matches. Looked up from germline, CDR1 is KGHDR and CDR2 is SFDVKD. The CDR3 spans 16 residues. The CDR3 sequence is CATSDPRQGTTGELFF. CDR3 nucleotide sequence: TGTGCCACCAGTGATCCTAGACAGGGGACCACCGGGGAGCTGTTTTTT.

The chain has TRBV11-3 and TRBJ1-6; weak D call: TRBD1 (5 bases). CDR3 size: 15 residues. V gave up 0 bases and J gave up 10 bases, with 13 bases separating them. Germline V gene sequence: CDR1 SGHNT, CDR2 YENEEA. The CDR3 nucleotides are TGTGCCAGCAGCTTAGAAGGCCAGGGAGAATCACCCCTCCACTTT. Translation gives CASSLEGQGESPLHF.

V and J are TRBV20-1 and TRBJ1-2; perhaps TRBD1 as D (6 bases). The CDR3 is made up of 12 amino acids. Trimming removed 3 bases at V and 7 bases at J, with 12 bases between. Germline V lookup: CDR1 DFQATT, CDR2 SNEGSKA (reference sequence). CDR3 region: CSASTGWSGYTF. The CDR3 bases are TGCAGTGCTAGCACAGGGTGGAGTGGCTACACCTTC.

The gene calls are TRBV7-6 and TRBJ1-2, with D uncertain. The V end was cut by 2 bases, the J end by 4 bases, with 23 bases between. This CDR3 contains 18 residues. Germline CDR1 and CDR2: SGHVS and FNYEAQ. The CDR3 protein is CASSLIGRGGRASYGYTF. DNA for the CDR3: TGTGCCAGCAGCTTAATAGGCCGAGGTGGGCGGGCATCCTATGGCTACACCTTC.

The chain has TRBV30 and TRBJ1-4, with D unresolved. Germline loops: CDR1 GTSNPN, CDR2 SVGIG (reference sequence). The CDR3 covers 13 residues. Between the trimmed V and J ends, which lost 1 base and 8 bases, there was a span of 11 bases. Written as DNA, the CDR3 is TGTGCCTGGAGTGCGGGAAGTGGGGAAAAACTGTTTTTT. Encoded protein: CAWSAGSGEKLFF.

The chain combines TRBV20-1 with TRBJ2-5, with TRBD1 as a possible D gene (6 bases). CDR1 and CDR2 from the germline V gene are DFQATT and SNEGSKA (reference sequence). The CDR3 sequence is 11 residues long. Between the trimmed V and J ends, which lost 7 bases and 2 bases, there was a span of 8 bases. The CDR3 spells CSVQGQETQYF. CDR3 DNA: TGCAGTGTCCAGGGGCAAGAGACCCAGTACTTC.

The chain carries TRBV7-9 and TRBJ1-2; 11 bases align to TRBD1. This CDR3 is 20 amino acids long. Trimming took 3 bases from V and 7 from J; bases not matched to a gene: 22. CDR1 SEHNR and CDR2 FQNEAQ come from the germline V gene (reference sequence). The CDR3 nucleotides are TGTGCCAGCAGCTTCCTATACACGCCCTCCGGGGACAGGGGGGTTATTGGCTACACCTTC. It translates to CASSFLYTPSGDRGVIGYTF.

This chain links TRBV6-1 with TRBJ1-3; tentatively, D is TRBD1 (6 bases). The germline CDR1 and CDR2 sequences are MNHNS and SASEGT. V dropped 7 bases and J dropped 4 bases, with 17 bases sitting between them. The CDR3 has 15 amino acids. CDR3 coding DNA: TGTGCCAGCACCAATGGGGGGGCTTTAGGAAACACCATATATTTT. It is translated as CASTNGGALGNTIYF.

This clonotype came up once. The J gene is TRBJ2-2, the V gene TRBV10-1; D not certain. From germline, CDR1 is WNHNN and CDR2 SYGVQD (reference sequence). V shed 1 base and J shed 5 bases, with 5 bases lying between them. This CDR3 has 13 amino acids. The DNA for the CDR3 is TGCGCCAGCAGTGAGTTAAGGACCGGGGAGCTGTTTTTT. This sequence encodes CASSELRTGELFF.

DNA of the CDR3: TGTGCCAGCAGACCGGACAGGGGGTTCGGAAGCTACACCTTC. This translates into CASRPDRGFGSYTF. This chain joins TRBV27 and TRBJ1-2, with TRBD1 matching 10 bases. The CDR3 contains 14 residues. The germline gives CDR1 MNHEY, CDR2 SMNVEV (reference sequence). V lost 6 bases to trimming and J lost 9 bases; unmatched junction nucleotides: 10.

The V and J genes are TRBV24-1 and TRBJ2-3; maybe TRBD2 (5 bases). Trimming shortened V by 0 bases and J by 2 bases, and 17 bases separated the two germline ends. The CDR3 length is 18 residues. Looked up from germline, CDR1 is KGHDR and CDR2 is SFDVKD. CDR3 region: CATSDLFSGQTTTDTQYF. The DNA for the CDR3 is TGTGCCACCAGTGATTTGTTTAGTGGGCAGACTACCACAGATACGCAGTATTTT.

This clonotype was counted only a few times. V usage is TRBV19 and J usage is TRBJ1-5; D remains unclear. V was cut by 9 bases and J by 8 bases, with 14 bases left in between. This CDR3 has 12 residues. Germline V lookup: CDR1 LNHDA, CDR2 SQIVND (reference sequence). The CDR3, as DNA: TGTGCCAGCAGAGCGTTCCAGGAGCCCCAGCATTTT. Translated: CASRAFQEPQHF.

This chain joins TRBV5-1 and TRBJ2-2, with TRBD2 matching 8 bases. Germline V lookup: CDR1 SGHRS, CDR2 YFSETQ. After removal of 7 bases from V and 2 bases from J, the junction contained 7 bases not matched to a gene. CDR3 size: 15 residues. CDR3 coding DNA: TGCGCCAGCCGGGAACTAGCGGAAAACACCGGGGAGCTGTTTTTT. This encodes CASRELAENTGELFF.

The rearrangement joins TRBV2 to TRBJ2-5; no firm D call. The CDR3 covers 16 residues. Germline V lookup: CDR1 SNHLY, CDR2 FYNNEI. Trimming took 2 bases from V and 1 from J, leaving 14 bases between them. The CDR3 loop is CASSESEGSGQETQYF. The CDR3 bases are TGTGCCAGCAGTGAATCAGAAGGAAGTGGCCAAGAGACCCAGTACTTC. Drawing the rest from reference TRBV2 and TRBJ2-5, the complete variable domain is EPEVTQTPSHQVTQMGQEVILRCVPISNHLYFYWYRQILGQKVEFLVSFYNNEISEKSEIFDDQFSVERPDGSNFTLKIRSTKLEDSAMYFCASSESEGSGQETQYFGPGTRLLVL.

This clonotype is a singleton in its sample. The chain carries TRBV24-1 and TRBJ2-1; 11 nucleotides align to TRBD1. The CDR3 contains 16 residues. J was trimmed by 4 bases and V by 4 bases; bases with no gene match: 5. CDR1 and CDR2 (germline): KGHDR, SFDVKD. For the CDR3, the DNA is TGTGCCACCAGTGACTGGGACAGGGGGGCATACAATGAGCAGTTCTTC. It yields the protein CATSDWDRGAYNEQFF.

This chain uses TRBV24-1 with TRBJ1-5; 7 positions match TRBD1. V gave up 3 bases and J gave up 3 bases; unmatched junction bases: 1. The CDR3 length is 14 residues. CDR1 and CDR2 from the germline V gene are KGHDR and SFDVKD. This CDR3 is CATSDGQVNQPQHF. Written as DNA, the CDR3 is TGTGCCACCAGTGATGGACAGGTCAATCAGCCCCAGCATTTT.

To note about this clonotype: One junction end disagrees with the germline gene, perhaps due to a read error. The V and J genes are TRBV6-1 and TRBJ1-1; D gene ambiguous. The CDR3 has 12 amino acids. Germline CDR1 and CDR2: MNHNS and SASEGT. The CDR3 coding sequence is TGTGCCAGCAGTGCTTTCAACACTGAAGCCTTCTTT. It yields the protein CASSAFNTEAFF.

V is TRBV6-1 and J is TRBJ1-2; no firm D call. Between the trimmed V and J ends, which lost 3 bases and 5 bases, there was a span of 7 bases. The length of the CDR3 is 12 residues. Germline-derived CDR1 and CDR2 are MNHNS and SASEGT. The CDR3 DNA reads TGTGCCAGCAGTGAGAACGGATATGGCTACACCTTC. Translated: CASSENGYGYTF.